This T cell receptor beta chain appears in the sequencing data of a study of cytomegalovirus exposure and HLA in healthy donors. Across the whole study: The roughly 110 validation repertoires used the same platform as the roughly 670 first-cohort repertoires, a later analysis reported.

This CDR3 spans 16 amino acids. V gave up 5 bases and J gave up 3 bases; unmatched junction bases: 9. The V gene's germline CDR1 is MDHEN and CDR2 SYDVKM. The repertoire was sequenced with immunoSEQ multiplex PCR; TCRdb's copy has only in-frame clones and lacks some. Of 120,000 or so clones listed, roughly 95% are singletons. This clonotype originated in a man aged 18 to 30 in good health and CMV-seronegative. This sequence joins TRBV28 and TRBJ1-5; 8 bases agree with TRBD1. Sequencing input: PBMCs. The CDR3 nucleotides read TGTGCCAGCAGTCGACGGACAGGGCCCCACAATCAGCCCCAGCATTTT. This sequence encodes CASSRRTGPHNQPQHF.